This T cell receptor (beta chain) is from a study of T cell responses to AZD1222 COVID-19 vaccine. On this clone: Its matching antigen is unknown.

CDR1 and CDR2 from the germline V gene are SNHLY and FYNNEI. This CDR3 contains 15 residues. V shed 7 bases, J shed 4 bases, and the junction held 6 bases outside the gene matches. General study findings and limits: Reportedly, nearly half the spike-specific TCRs target unmutated variant regions. It should be noted that donors were predominantly white British and more often female, and clonal diversity was possibly underestimated.

The repertoire was sequenced with immunoSEQ multiplex PCR; TCRdb's copy has only in-frame clones and lacks some. The sample includes about 120,000 clones, 92% of them seen just once. The clonotype originates from an adult in good health. The V and J genes are TRBV2 and TRBJ2-1; the match to TRBD2 covers 11 bases. Material: peripheral blood, obtained on day 0 of AZD1222 vaccination. CDR3 amino acids: CASTVIAGGYNEQFF. Here the CDR3 DNA reads TGTGCCAGCACAGTCATAGCGGGGGGGTACAATGAGCAGTTCTTC.